The 10 T cell receptor beta chains below come from one sample, sequenced in a study of long-term antiretroviral therapy in people with HIV. With survey level as its setting, the immunoSEQ assay was v3.0. Assay: immunoSEQ multiplex PCR; the TCRdb copy retains only in-frame clones and omits some. The repertoire holds around 37,000 clones, with roughly 85% as singletons. Sequenced here: unsorted PBMCs, sampled roughly 3.3 years after starting antiretroviral therapy. These receptors all come from a man aged 18 to 35 with HIV.

The chain recombines TRBV11-1 with TRBJ2-7; D is ambiguous. From germline, CDR1 is SGHAT and CDR2 FQDESV (reference sequence). The CDR3 length is 13 residues. V lost 2 bases, J lost 4 bases, and 9 bases lay in between. The CDR3 nucleotides are TGTGCCAGCAGCTTATCAGGAAATTACGAGCAGTACTTC. This sequence encodes CASSLSGNYEQYF.

The gene calls are TRBV6-5 and TRBJ1-2, with 7 bases that match TRBD1. V lost 5 bases, J lost 6 bases, and 9 bases stayed unmatched. CDR1 and CDR2 (germline): MNHEY, SVGAGI. This CDR3 is 14 amino acids long. The CDR3, as DNA: TGTGCCAGCAGTCCACGGACAGGATCTGATGGCTACACCTTC. It specifies CASSPRTGSDGYTF.

The V call is TRBV7-9, the J call TRBJ2-2; no definite D call. This CDR3 spans 17 amino acids. The ends were cut back, 3 bases at V and 0 bases at J, with 14 bases in the middle. CDR1 is SEHNR, CDR2 FQNEAQ, per germline (reference sequence). Here the CDR3 reads CASSFPGGEPNTGELFF. CDR3 sequence (DNA): TGTGCCAGCAGCTTTCCTGGTGGGGAACCGAACACCGGGGAGCTGTTTTTT.

On this clone: The same CDR3 also results from other DNA sequences found in this sample. V gene TRBV19 combines with J gene TRBJ1-1; D is unresolved. The CDR3 has 11 amino acids. V was shortened by 1 base and J by 4 bases, with 1 base between the two germline ends. Germline CDR1 LNHDA, CDR2 SQIVND (reference sequence). The CDR3 loop is CASSIVTEAFF. Here the CDR3 DNA reads TGTGCCAGTAGTATAGTCACTGAAGCTTTCTTT.

The chain is built from TRBV5-1 and TRBJ2-1; D might be TRBD2 (6 bases). Trimming removed 2 bases from V and 8 bases from J, with 8 bases in between. The CDR3 sequence is 12 residues long. Germline CDR1 reads SGHRS; CDR2 reads YFSETQ. The CDR3 here is CASSLSGDEQFF. CDR3 nucleotide sequence: TGCGCCAGCAGCTTATCGGGAGATGAGCAGTTCTTC.

This chain uses TRBV7-2 with TRBJ2-2; tentative D call: TRBD1 (6 bases). The CDR3 consists of 15 residues. The V gene's germline CDR1 is SGHTA and CDR2 FQGNSA. V was clipped by 8 bases and J by 4 bases, with 17 bases between them. The CDR3 coding sequence is TGTGCCAGCGGGCCATACAGGGTTCGCACCGGGGAGCTGTTTTTT. Residues: CASGPYRVRTGELFF.

The CDR3 DNA reads as TGTGCCAGCAGCTCGCAAGGATTTCCAGACACCGGGGAGCTGTTTTTT. This gives the protein CASSSQGFPDTGELFF. The chain couples TRBV7-9 to TRBJ2-2, with no clear D. Germline CDR1 SEHNR, CDR2 FQNEAQ (reference sequence). Trimming took 4 bases from V and 3 from J, leaving 15 bases between them. The CDR3 is made up of 16 amino acids.

The J gene is TRBJ1-4, the V gene TRBV4-1; D is unresolved. Deletions cut 4 bases from V and 7 bases from J, with 16 bases between. CDR1 and CDR2 (germline): MGHRA, YSYEKL. The CDR3 has 15 amino acids. The CDR3 sequence: CASSPWEVEGEKLFF. The CDR3 region has the DNA TGCGCCAGCAGCCCTTGGGAGGTGGAAGGTGAAAAACTGTTTTTT.

The V gene is TRBV7-3, the J gene TRBJ2-6; D is undetermined. Trimming left V 3 bases short and J 4 bases short, with 4 bases between. Germline CDR1 is SGHTA and CDR2 is FQGTGA. The CDR3 is 13 residues long. The CDR3 DNA sequence: TGTGCCAGCAGCTTGGACGGGGCCAACGTCCTGACTTTC. Translation: CASSLDGANVLTF.

The rearrangement joins TRBV27 to TRBJ1-3; D is undetermined. V gave up 3 bases and J gave up 0 bases, with 3 bases separating them. The CDR3 loop spans 13 amino acids. The germline CDR1 and CDR2 sequences are MNHEY and SMNVEV (reference sequence). The CDR3 DNA sequence: TGTGCCAGCAGTTTGTACTCTGGAAACACCATATATTTT. Encoded protein: CASSLYSGNTIYF.